This TCR beta chain was obtained from a study of T cell responses to AZD1222 COVID-19 vaccine. Study-level points and caveats: Following two doses of AZD1222, Spike-specific TCR breadth and depth rose.

Sequenced by immunoSEQ multiplex PCR; TCRdb stores in-frame clones only, minus some. Of over 150,000 clones detected, 85% to 90% appear once; the ten largest clones hold more than 0.4%. For this clone: Its antigen is not identified.

Deletions cut 5 bases from V and 4 bases from J, with 11 bases between. Germline V gene data show CDR1 as MNHEY and CDR2 as SVGAGI. This CDR3 comprises 13 residues. The receptor comes from an adult in good health. The sequencing used peripheral blood, collected on day 0 of AZD1222 vaccination. This chain links TRBV6-5 with TRBJ1-1; D remains unclear. This CDR3 reads CASSPMAGTEAFF. The DNA for the CDR3 is TGTGCCAGCAGTCCTATGGCGGGCACTGAAGCTTTCTTT.